This TCR beta chain originates from a study of beta chain features in type 1 diabetes. Study background: All samples together contributed 100 million to 120 million sorted cells for examination. Study results and caveats: Naive, central memory and Treg TCRB repertoires appeared more alike in patients than in healthy donors.

Based on CD45RO/CCR7/CD25/CD127/CD95/CD27, CD4+ regulatory, stem cell-like memory, naive and central memory cells were sorted. A word on this clone: Its antigen is still unknown.

Every bit of the isolated RNA underwent reverse transcription, so sequencing read expressed TCRB transcripts. The protocol was immunoSEQ multiplex PCR, while the TCRdb copy is restricted to in-frame clones and leaves out a portion. Among about 620,000 clones listed, about 14% were seen once. CDR3 length: 14 amino acids. V was trimmed by 4 bases and J by 1 base, leaving 11 bases between them. CDR1 LNHDA and CDR2 SQIVND come from the germline V gene (reference sequence). This sequence originates from a man younger than 35 in good health. Source material: naive CD4+ T cells from blood. V and J are TRBV19 and TRBJ2-7; maybe TRBD1 (6 bases). The DNA of the CDR3 is TGTGCCAGTAGTACGAGACAGGTTTCCTACGAGCAGTACTTC. It specifies CASSTRQVSYEQYF.